The sequence of this T cell receptor (beta chain) was determined in a study of Graves' ophthalmopathy and Graves' hyperthyroidism. Study-level background: Where ophthalmopathy was absent within 18 months of follow-up, hyperthyroidism was stable. Whole-study findings and limits: Blood also contained most of the expanded thyroid clonotypes above 0.001 frequency.

This clonotype was found many times. Its specificity is unknown. Investigators amplified TCR beta CDR3 regions from RNA transcripts. An initial RT-PCR round employing HTBI primers preceded a second-round multiplex PCR. MiXCR, run by TCRdb on the multiplex PCR reads, gives a single entry per CDR3 protein. The repertoire holds some 1.1 million distinct CDR3 sequences, about 40% seen once, with 11% in the top ten. CDR3 length equals 14 residues. Germline CDR1 is SGHAT and CDR2 is FQNNGV. V dropped 2 bases and J dropped 3 bases, with 10 bases sitting between them. This clonotype originated in an adult man with Graves' hyperthyroidism. The sample taken for sequencing was peripheral blood or thyroid tissue (not recorded which). The chain is built from TRBV11-2 and TRBJ1-2; D is unresolved. In DNA, the CDR3 is TGTGCCAGCAGCTTACACCACCGGGACTATGGCTACACCTTC. Residues: CASSLHHRDYGYTF.